Listed below are T cell receptor beta chains from one sample, sequenced in a study of T cells expressing NK-cell markers. TCRdb reprocessed the 5' RACE reads, with one entry per CDR3 protein and no DNA. The sample totals about 460,000 distinct CDR3 sequences; its top ten clones hold 1.4% to 1.5%. The sample comprised blood T cells: a sorted CD56 or NKG2C T cell subset, CD4+ or CD8+ T cells, or bulk PBMC T cells (not recorded which). These receptor sequences come from a woman aged 45 to 65 in good health. The CDR3 runs from the conserved cysteine through the conserved F or W.

>TRBV2|TRBJ2-1
CASSLWGASYNEQFF
>TRBV7-8|TRBJ1-4
CASSPGNKGEKLFF
>TRBV5-1|TRBJ2-3
CASSLASGTDTQYF
>TRBV5-1|TRBJ2-3
CASSLRRTGSPDTQYF
>TRBV6-2/TRBV6-3|TRBJ1-5
CASSPPPINQPQHF
>TRBV12-3/TRBV12-4|TRBJ1-1
CASREARGRSEAFF
>TRBV4-1|TRBJ1-1
CASSQPRESLNTEAFF
>TRBV5-1|TRBJ2-3
CASSLGDRVITDTQYF
>TRBV4-1|TRBJ2-5
CASSQEGSGLVLGYQETQYF
>TRBV7-9|TRBJ2-3
CASSFFSSSTDTQYF
>TRBV28|TRBJ2-3
CASSVQGALGDTQYF
>TRBV12-3/TRBV12-4|TRBJ2-1
CASRIVGQQFF
>TRBV6-1|TRBJ2-4
CASSEPGAIQYF
>TRBV20-1|TRBJ2-1
CSARPGQGVFNEQFF
>TRBV5-5|TRBJ2-7
CASSPPGQGAREQYF
>TRBV5-1|TRBJ2-5
CASSEGRETQYF
>TRBV3-1|TRBJ2-7
CASSLNPGRREGVSYEQYF
>TRBV5-6|TRBJ2-3
CASSGLAGGQDTQYF
>TRBV12-5|TRBJ2-2
CASVWVNTGELFF
>TRBV7-2|TRBJ1-1
CASSASGGGYTEAFF
>TRBV2|TRBJ1-2
CASSETDRGYTF
>TRBV18|TRBJ2-1
CASSNPTGLNEQFF
>TRBV5-6|TRBJ2-2
CASSLAGRYTGELFF